The 16 T cell receptor beta chains below were found in one sample sequenced in a study of post-analysis software for immune sequencing data. The antigens these receptors bind are not known. The authors incorporated unique molecular identifiers into the TCR beta cDNA libraries. TCRdb re-called the PCR reads through MiXCR, storing one row per CDR3 protein. The sample carries 650,000 to 850,000 distinct CDR3 sequences, under 60% recorded once. Findings of the study overall: Roughly 5 TRBV segments (TRBV5-6, TRBV5-1 and TRBV20-1 among them) occurred more frequently in patients than in controls.

The sample comprised blood. These TCRs come from a girl between 10 and 17 years old with multiple sclerosis.

About this clonotype: The junction shows a germline mismatch at one end, possibly a read error. The rearrangement uses TRBV7-7 and TRBJ2-7; 11 bases agree with TRBD2. Germline V gives CDR1 SSHAT, CDR2 FNYEAQ (reference sequence). This CDR3 contains 15 residues. The CDR3 DNA sequence: TGTGCTAGCAGCTTAGCGGGAGGGCCGGGTAATGAGCAGTACTTC. Translated, it gives CASSLAGGPGNEQYF.

The chain is built from TRBV6-6 and TRBJ1-1; tentative D call: TRBD1 (5 bases). Germline V gene data show CDR1 as MNHNY and CDR2 as SVGAGI (reference sequence). V lost 2 bases to trimming and J lost 4 bases, with 11 bases between them. This CDR3 is 14 amino acids long. The CDR3 spells CASSYVGEATEAFF. The CDR3 DNA reads as TGTGCCAGCAGTTACGTAGGGGAGGCCACTGAAGCTTTCTTT.

The chain is built from TRBV27 and TRBJ1-1, with D uncertain. Trimming stripped 2 bases from V and 6 bases from J, with 16 bases between. Per the germline V gene, CDR1 is MNHEY and CDR2 is SMNVEV (reference sequence). The CDR3 extends over 15 amino acids. CDR3 in DNA: TGTGCCAGCAGTTTACGACCATCGGGAAATCCTGAAGCTTTCTTT. This sequence encodes CASSLRPSGNPEAFF.

This clonotype has only a few counts. The chain is built from TRBV6-6 and TRBJ2-1; D is unresolved. The V end was cut by 0 bases, the J end by 8 bases, with 11 bases between. The length of the CDR3 is 14 residues. The germline CDR1 and CDR2 sequences are MNHNY and SVGAGI (reference sequence). CDR3 region: CASSYSGNSDEQFF. CDR3 coding DNA: TGTGCCAGCAGTTACTCGGGAAATTCGGATGAGCAGTTCTTC.

About this clonotype itself: One end of the junction does not line up with germline, which may come from a read error. The chain employs TRBV6-6 and TRBJ1-2; 7 nucleotides align to TRBD1. Germline V CDR1 and CDR2: MNHNY, SVGAGI (reference sequence). This CDR3 spans 15 amino acids. The CDR3 DNA is TGTGCCGGCAGACACGGGACAGCCGCTAACTATGGCTACACCTTC. Translation: CAGRHGTAANYGYTF.

The chain joins TRBV4-2 to TRBJ1-5, with D unresolved. Between the trimmed V and J ends, which lost 0 bases and 3 bases, there was a span of 6 bases. In germline, CDR1 is LGHNA, CDR2 YNFKEQ. This CDR3 is 14 amino acids long. DNA of the CDR3: TGTGCCAGCAGCCAAGACAGCATCAATCAGCCCCAGCATTTT. Its translation: CASSQDSINQPQHF.

The CDR3 loop reads CSARKTGAGELFF. CDR3 nucleotides: TGCAGTGCTAGGAAGACAGGGGCGGGGGAGCTGTTTTTT. The chain combines TRBV20-1 with TRBJ2-2; 8 bases align to TRBD1. Losses at the gene ends were 3 bases for V and 8 bases for J; bases not matched to a gene: 5. In germline, CDR1 is DFQATT, CDR2 SNEGSKA (reference sequence). The CDR3 is 13 residues long.

This rearrangement joins TRBV20-1 to TRBJ1-2; D unclear. V was cut by 6 bases and J by 4 bases, with 24 bases left in between. Germline-derived CDR1 and CDR2 are DFQATT and SNEGSKA (reference sequence). The CDR3 spans 16 residues. The CDR3 here is CSATRLFGGQSYGYTF. Here the CDR3 DNA reads TGCAGTGCCACCCGTTTGTTTGGTGGTCAAAGCTATGGCTACACCTTC.

This chain connects TRBV2 to TRBJ1-2; no clear D. Trimming stripped 10 bases from V and 2 bases from J, with 20 bases between. The CDR3 is 15 amino acids. Germline CDR1 SNHLY, CDR2 FYNNEI. DNA for the CDR3: TGTGCCACGGATATGGGTGTGGGAAGGAACTATGGCTACACCTTC. Protein: CATDMGVGRNYGYTF.

This clonotype was counted only a few times. This rearrangement joins TRBV9 to TRBJ2-7, with D perhaps TRBD2 (7 bases). Trimming removed 2 bases from V and 3 bases from J, with 12 bases in between. This CDR3 comprises 14 residues. Germline V gene data show CDR1 as SGDLS and CDR2 as YYNGEE. Here the CDR3 DNA reads TGTGCCAGCAGCGTGGGGGCTAGCGGCTACGAGCAGTACTTC. As protein: CASSVGASGYEQYF.

This clonotype showed up just a few times. The germline gene is not matched at one end of the junction; a read error may be the cause. This chain connects TRBV7-9 to TRBJ2-1; D ambiguous. Germline-derived CDR1 and CDR2 are SEHNR and FQNEAQ (reference sequence). CDR3 length: 17 residues. Here the CDR3 DNA reads TGTGTCAGCAGCCATTTCCCGGGCGAGAGCTCCTACAATGAGCAGTTCTTC. Its protein product is CVSSHFPGESSYNEQFF.

The chain has TRBV20-1 and TRBJ2-1; 10 bases match TRBD2. CDR3 length equals 17 residues. V lost 0 bases to trimming and J lost 8 bases; unmatched junction nucleotides: 13. CDR1 and CDR2 (germline): DFQATT, SNEGSKA (reference sequence). The CDR3 DNA is TGCAGTGCTAGAGATCGTGAGCGGGAGGGGTCCCACTATGAGCAGTTCTTC. Protein sequence: CSARDREREGSHYEQFF.

The rearrangement links TRBV20-1 to TRBJ2-5; D is possibly TRBD2 (6 bases). Trimming left V 0 bases short and J 4 bases short, with 12 bases between. The CDR3 contains 14 residues. Germline V CDR1 and CDR2: DFQATT, SNEGSKA (reference sequence). In DNA form, the CDR3 reads TGCAGTGCTAGAGATGGGACGGGGGTAGAGACCCAGTACTTC. Translating it yields CSARDGTGVETQYF.

This clonotype has only a few counts. The rearrangement uses TRBV7-3 and TRBJ2-1; 8 nucleotides line up with TRBD1. Per the germline V gene, CDR1 is SGHTA and CDR2 is FQGTGA. The CDR3 is made up of 15 amino acids. The ends lost 4 bases at V and 8 bases at J; junction bases unmatched: 10. The CDR3 loop reads CASSSRDRPRDEQFF. CDR3 sequence (DNA): TGTGCCAGCAGCTCCCGGGACAGGCCTCGGGATGAGCAGTTCTTC.

This clonotype has a handful of counts. The rearrangement uses TRBV5-1 and TRBJ2-3; possible D gene TRBD2, 5 bases. Trimming cost V 1 base and J 2 bases, with 11 bases left between them. Germline V gene sequence: CDR1 SGHRS, CDR2 YFSETQ. The CDR3 is 15 amino acids. CDR3 region: CASSLKGGLTDTQYF. CDR3 DNA: TGCGCCAGCAGCTTGAAGGGCGGGCTCACAGATACGCAGTATTTT.

This clonotype was picked up one time. V usage is TRBV7-8 and J usage is TRBJ1-2; 7 bases match TRBD1. Losses at the gene ends were 5 bases for V and 10 bases for J; bases not matched to a gene: 7. The CDR3 totals 12 residues. Germline assignment: CDR1 SGHVS and CDR2 FQNEAQ. The chain's CDR3 is CASSPQGRDYTF. The CDR3 nucleotides are TGTGCCAGCAGCCCACAGGGGAGGGACTACACCTTC.